The 27 T cell receptor beta chains reported below all come from one sample, sequenced in a study of glioma-infiltrating T cells after dendritic cell vaccination. The time point was: after dendritic cell vaccination, including at tumor progression/relapse. Only in-frame clones appear in the TCRdb table, and some are missing; sequencing was by immunoSEQ multiplex PCR. This sample has over 75,000 clones; approximately 75% occur once, and the top ten carry approximately 2%. Sequenced material: blood, taken after dendritic cell vaccination. Every receptor here comes from a human donor with glioblastoma.

The V call is TRBV28, the J call TRBJ1-5; D is possibly TRBD1 (6 bases). Germline CDR1 is MDHEN and CDR2 is SYDVKM. The V and J ends lost 2 bases and 2 bases respectively, with 19 bases between them. This CDR3 region has 18 residues. CDR3 DNA: TGTGCCAGCAGTTTACGTTCAGGGGTCGGGGGGGGCAATCAGCCCCAGCATTTT. This translates into CASSLRSGVGGGNQPQHF.

This chain joins TRBV7-9 and TRBJ1-1, with 8 nucleotides matching TRBD1. This CDR3 spans 16 amino acids. Germline V CDR1 and CDR2: SEHNR, FQNEAQ (reference sequence). J lost 1 base, V lost 0 bases, and 4 bases had no gene match. The CDR3 is CASSLAGQGANTEAFF. The CDR3 region has the DNA TGTGCCAGCAGCTTAGCGGGTCAGGGGGCGAACACTGAAGCTTTCTTT.

The chain recombines TRBV4-1 with TRBJ1-1, with D possibly matching TRBD1 (5 bases). Trimming removed 1 base from V and 0 bases from J, with 12 bases in between. This CDR3 has 16 residues. Germline loops: CDR1 MGHRA, CDR2 YSYEKL. CDR3 sequence: CASSQGGGAMNTEAFF. CDR3 sequence (DNA): TGCGCCAGCAGCCAAGGAGGAGGGGCAATGAACACTGAAGCTTTCTTT.

V and J are TRBV4-1 and TRBJ1-3; a weak D match, TRBD1 (5 bases). Germline values: CDR1 MGHRA, CDR2 YSYEKL. V was pared by 3 bases and J by 0 bases, with 15 bases between. This CDR3 spans 17 amino acids. CDR3 region: CASSQTTEILSGNTIYF. The CDR3 DNA reads as TGCGCCAGCAGCCAGACGACAGAAATACTCTCTGGAAACACCATATATTTT.

The chain recombines TRBV7-6 with TRBJ2-1; 8 bases align to TRBD2. This CDR3 contains 18 residues. The V gene end was trimmed by 5 bases and the J gene end by 7 bases; junction bases not matched to a gene: 19. CDR1 and CDR2 (germline): SGHVS, FNYEAQ. CDR3 protein: CASSARGRGESSQNEQFF. As DNA, the CDR3 is TGTGCCAGCAGCGCCCGTGGGCGGGGGGAATCGTCGCAGAATGAGCAGTTCTTC.

Only a few counts were recorded for this clone. The V and J genes are TRBV10-3 and TRBJ2-7; D ambiguous. Germline V gene data show CDR1 as ENHRY and CDR2 as SYGVKD. V lost 0 bases, J lost 3 bases, and 3 bases lay in between. This CDR3 has 12 amino acids. The CDR3 sequence is CAISESSYEQYF. The CDR3 DNA sequence: TGTGCCATCAGTGAGTCTAGCTACGAGCAGTACTTC.

This rearrangement joins TRBV11-2 to TRBJ2-2; D is undetermined. The CDR3 is 13 residues long. Germline assignment: CDR1 SGHAT and CDR2 FQNNGV. V shed 4 bases and J shed 9 bases, with 12 bases lying between them. The CDR3 sequence is CASSSTMIRELFF. CDR3 nucleotide sequence: TGTGCCAGCAGCTCAACAATGATCAGGGAGCTGTTTTTT.

The V and J genes are TRBV27 and TRBJ1-1; TRBD1 matches 7 bases. The ends lost 6 bases at V and 0 bases at J; junction bases unmatched: 13. Germline CDR1 is MNHEY and CDR2 is SMNVEV (reference sequence). The CDR3 totals 17 residues. CDR3 sequence: CASRTLRQGNLNTEAFF. The DNA for the CDR3 is TGTGCCAGCAGAACCCTCAGACAGGGAAATTTGAACACTGAAGCTTTCTTT.

The chain joins TRBV2 to TRBJ1-5, with TRBD1 as a possible D gene (5 bases). The CDR3 is 14 residues long. The V gene's germline CDR1 is SNHLY and CDR2 FYNNEI. Trimming pared 8 bases from V and 4 bases from J, leaving 15 bases between. DNA of the CDR3: TGTGCCAGCGGGGGGGAGCGGTGGAATCAGCCCCAGCATTTT. Its protein is CASGGERWNQPQHF.

The count of this clone is one. The V call is TRBV4-1, the J call TRBJ1-6, with 8 nucleotides matching TRBD1. Germline loops: CDR1 MGHRA, CDR2 YSYEKL. This CDR3 has 16 amino acids. V dropped 0 bases and J dropped 6; count of bases not matched to a gene: 4. CDR3 in amino acids: CASSQEVGTGNSPLHF. For the CDR3, the DNA is TGCGCCAGCAGCCAAGAGGTGGGGACAGGTAATTCACCCCTCCACTTT.

The chain is built from TRBV5-1 and TRBJ2-3, with 14 bases that match TRBD2. The germline V gene encodes CDR1 SGHRS and CDR2 YFSETQ. This CDR3 is built from 16 residues. V shed 3 bases, J shed 6 bases, and the junction held 6 bases outside the gene matches. CDR3 DNA: TGCGCCAGCAGCTCACGACTAGCGGGAGGGGCCGATACGCAGTATTTT. Translation gives CASSSRLAGGADTQYF.

V gene TRBV7-8 combines with J gene TRBJ2-7; no reliable D call. V lost 2 bases and J lost 5, with 13 bases in between. The CDR3 consists of 14 residues. Germline CDR1 SGHVS, CDR2 FQNEAQ. This CDR3 reads CASSLLQASNEQYF. The CDR3 DNA reads TGTGCCAGCAGCTTACTTCAGGCAAGCAACGAGCAGTACTTC.

The chain uses TRBV5-1 and TRBJ2-7; perhaps TRBD2 as D (7 bases). V gave up 1 base and J gave up 3 bases, with 23 bases separating them. Germline V CDR1 and CDR2: SGHRS, YFSETQ. CDR3 length: 18 amino acids. The CDR3 nucleotides read TGCGCCAGCAGCTTGAAGGGTAGGGGGGGGGCCCTTGGCTACGAGCAGTACTTC. The encoded protein is CASSLKGRGGALGYEQYF.

The chain employs TRBV7-9 and TRBJ2-5; D perhaps matches TRBD1 (6 bases). The J call could be wrong; TRBJ2-7 is a better fit for the DNA end. The length of the CDR3 is 14 residues. CDR1 and CDR2 (germline): SEHNR, FQNEAQ (reference sequence). CDR3 sequence: CASSFQGRINEQYF. As DNA, the CDR3 is TGTGCCAGCAGCTTTCAGGGGCGGATTAACGAGCAGTACTTC.

V and J are TRBV14 and TRBJ2-5; 11 bases align to TRBD2. V was clipped by 4 bases and J by 0 bases; unmatched bases: 4. This CDR3 is 16 amino acids long. Germline assignment: CDR1 SGHDN and CDR2 FVKESK. CDR3 nucleotides: TGTGCCAGCAGCCCCCGACTAGCGGGGAACCAAGAGACCCAGTACTTC. This gives the protein CASSPRLAGNQETQYF. The entire variable domain, with the rest obtained from reference TRBV14 and TRBJ2-5, is as follows: EAGVTQFPSHSVIEKGQTVTLRCDPISGHDNLYWYRRVMGKEIKFLLHFVKESKQDESGMPNNRFLAERTGGTYSTLKVQPAELEDSGVYFCASSPRLAGNQETQYFGPGTRLLVL.

The chain links TRBV4-2 to TRBJ1-3, with D unresolved. There are 15 residues in the CDR3. Germline assignment: CDR1 LGHNA and CDR2 YNFKEQ. V lost 0 bases and J 0 bases, leaving 6 bases between the germline ends. In nucleotides, the CDR3 is TGTGCCAGCAGCCAAGAGAGGAACTCTGGAAACACCATATATTTT. It yields the protein CASSQERNSGNTIYF.

This clone has only a few counts. The rearrangement uses TRBV19 and TRBJ1-5, with 9 bases identical to TRBD1. The CDR3 has 13 amino acids. Germline trimming cut 8 bases from V and 6 bases from J; bases unmatched to any gene: 5. CDR1 is LNHDA, CDR2 SQIVND, per germline (reference sequence). DNA of the CDR3: TGTGCCAGTTGTACAGGGGGCAGTCAGCCCCAGCATTTT. This encodes CASCTGGSQPQHF.

This chain links TRBV6-6 with TRBJ2-1; 9 bases match TRBD2. Germline lookup yields CDR1 MNHNY and CDR2 SVGAGI (reference sequence). Unmatched junction bases numbered 7, after V lost 2 bases and J lost 8 bases. This CDR3 is 15 amino acids long. The CDR3 region is CASSYPQREVHEQFF. CDR3 nucleotide sequence: TGTGCCAGCAGTTACCCCCAGCGGGAGGTTCATGAGCAGTTCTTC.

The chain has TRBV27 and TRBJ2-7, with no clear D. The germline V gene encodes CDR1 MNHEY and CDR2 SMNVEV (reference sequence). Between the trimmed V and J ends, which lost 5 bases and 4 bases, there was a span of 12 bases. CDR3 length equals 13 residues. In DNA form, the CDR3 reads TGTGCCAGCAGTCCCCTAGTCTTTTACGAGCAGTACTTC. This gives the protein CASSPLVFYEQYF.

The genes are TRBV5-8 and TRBJ2-7; TRBD1 agrees at 7 bases. The CDR3 runs 14 residues. V shed 4 bases, J shed 0 bases, and the junction held 4 bases outside the gene matches. In germline, CDR1 is SGHTS, CDR2 YDEGEE. CDR3 protein: CASSRTGVSYEQYV. For the CDR3, the DNA is TGTGCCAGCAGCCGCACAGGGGTCTCCTACGAGCAGTACGTC.

This rearrangement joins TRBV5-1 to TRBJ1-1, with a tentative D call TRBD1 (6 bases). Trimming pared 0 bases from V and 2 bases from J, leaving 17 bases between. This CDR3 has 17 residues. Per the germline V gene, CDR1 is SGHRS and CDR2 is YFSETQ. For the CDR3, the DNA is TGCGCCAGCAGCTTGGTTGGGGCCGAAGGGGGAAACACTGAAGCTTTCTTT. This encodes CASSLVGAEGGNTEAFF. Supplemented by reference TRBV5-1 and TRBJ1-1, the full variable domain reads KAGVTQTPRYLIKTRGQQVTLSCSPISGHRSVSWYQQTPGQGLQFLFEYFSETQRNKGNFPGRFSGRQFSNSRSEMNVSTLELGDSALYLCASSLVGAEGGNTEAFFGQGTRLTVV.

The V call is TRBV6-5, the J call TRBJ2-3; a possible D gene is TRBD1 (5 bases). This CDR3 has 14 amino acids. Per germline, CDR1 MNHEY and CDR2 SVGAGI. V lost 5 bases to trimming and J lost 5 bases, with 14 bases between them. The CDR3 protein is CASSLQDQRDTQYF. The CDR3 nucleotides are TGTGCCAGCAGTCTACAGGATCAGAGAGATACGCAGTATTTT.

This sequence joins TRBV4-1 and TRBJ2-2; 14 positions agree with TRBD2. The germline CDR1 and CDR2 sequences are MGHRA and YSYEKL. J lost 1 base, V lost 0 bases, and 10 bases had no gene match. CDR3 length: 21 residues. Here the CDR3 DNA reads TGCGCCAGCAGCCAAGAAGGGACCGGGACTAGCGGGAGAGGGAACACCGGGGAGCTGTTTTTT. It codes for CASSQEGTGTSGRGNTGELFF.

This rearrangement joins TRBV7-2 to TRBJ2-1, with 10 bases aligning to TRBD2. The CDR3 extends over 16 amino acids. The V gene's germline CDR1 is SGHTA and CDR2 FQGNSA. V shed 1 base and J 9 bases; nucleotides not matched to a gene: 9. This CDR3 reads CASSLVGSSGSFEQFF. The CDR3 nucleotides are TGTGCCAGCAGCTTAGTAGGGTCTAGCGGGAGTTTTGAGCAGTTCTTC.

The rearrangement links TRBV2 to TRBJ2-2; TRBD1 is a possible D gene (5 bases). V was pared by 2 bases and J by 0 bases, with 10 bases between. The germline V gene encodes CDR1 SNHLY and CDR2 FYNNEI. The CDR3 extends over 16 amino acids. This CDR3 is CASSERATANTGELFF. The CDR3 DNA is TGTGCCAGCAGTGAACGAGCGACAGCGAACACCGGGGAGCTGTTTTTT.

The rearrangement links TRBV6-1 to TRBJ2-6; D possibly corresponds to TRBD1 (5 bases). From germline, CDR1 is MNHNS and CDR2 SASEGT. V gave up 7 bases and J gave up 1 base, with 11 bases separating them. CDR3 length: 15 residues. The CDR3 reads CASNQGASGANVLTF. The CDR3 DNA follows: TGTGCCAGCAACCAGGGTGCGTCTGGGGCCAACGTCCTGACTTTC.

The V gene is TRBV9, the J gene TRBJ2-2, with TRBD1 matching 12 bases. V lost 4 bases, J lost 7 bases, and 8 bases stayed unmatched. This CDR3 contains 16 residues. CDR1 is SGDLS and CDR2 is YYNGEE in the germline V gene. The CDR3, as DNA: TGTGCCAGCAGCACCCGGGACAGGGGGCCACTCGGGGAGCTGTTTTTT. This sequence encodes CASSTRDRGPLGELFF.